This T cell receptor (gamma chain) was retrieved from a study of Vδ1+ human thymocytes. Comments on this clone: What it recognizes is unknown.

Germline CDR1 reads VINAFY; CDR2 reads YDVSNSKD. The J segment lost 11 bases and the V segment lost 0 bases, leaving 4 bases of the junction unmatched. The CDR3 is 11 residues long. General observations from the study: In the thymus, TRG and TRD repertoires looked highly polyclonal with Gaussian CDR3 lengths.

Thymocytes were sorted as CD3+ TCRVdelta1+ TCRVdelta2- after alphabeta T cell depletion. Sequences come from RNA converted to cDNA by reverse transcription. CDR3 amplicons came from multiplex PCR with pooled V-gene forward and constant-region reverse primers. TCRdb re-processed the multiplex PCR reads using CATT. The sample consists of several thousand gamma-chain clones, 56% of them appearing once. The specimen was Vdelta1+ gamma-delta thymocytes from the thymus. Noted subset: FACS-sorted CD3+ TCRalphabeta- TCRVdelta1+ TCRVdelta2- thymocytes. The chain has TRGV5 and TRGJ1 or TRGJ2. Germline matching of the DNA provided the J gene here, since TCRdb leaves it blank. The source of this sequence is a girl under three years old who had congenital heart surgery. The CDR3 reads CATWDRPEKLF. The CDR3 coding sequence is TGTGCCACCTGGGACAGGCCTGAGAAACTCTTT.